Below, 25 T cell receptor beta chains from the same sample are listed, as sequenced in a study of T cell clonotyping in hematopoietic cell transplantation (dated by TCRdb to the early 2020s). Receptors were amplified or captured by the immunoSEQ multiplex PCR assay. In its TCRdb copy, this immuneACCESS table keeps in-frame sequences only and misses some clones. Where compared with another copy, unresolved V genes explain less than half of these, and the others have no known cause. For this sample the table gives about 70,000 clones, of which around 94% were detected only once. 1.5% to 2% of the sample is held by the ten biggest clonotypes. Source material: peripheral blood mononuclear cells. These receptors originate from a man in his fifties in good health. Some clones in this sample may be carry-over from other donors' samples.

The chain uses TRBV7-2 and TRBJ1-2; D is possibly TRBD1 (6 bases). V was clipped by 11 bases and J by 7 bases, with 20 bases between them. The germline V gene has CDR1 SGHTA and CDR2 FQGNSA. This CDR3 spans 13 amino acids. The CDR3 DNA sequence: TGTGCCTCCCAAGGGGGGGGGCGCGGTGGCTACACCTTC. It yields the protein CASQGGGRGGYTF.

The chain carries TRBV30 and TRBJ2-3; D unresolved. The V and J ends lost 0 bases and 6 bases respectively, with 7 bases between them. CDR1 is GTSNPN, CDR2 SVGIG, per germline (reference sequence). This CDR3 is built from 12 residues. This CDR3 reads CAWSVTGDTQYF. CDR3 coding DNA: TGTGCCTGGAGTGTAACCGGCGATACGCAGTATTTT.

The CDR3 DNA sequence: TGTGCCAGCAGTTCCACAGGGTACAGAAACACCATATATTTT. This codes for CASSSTGYRNTIYF. The genes are TRBV28 and TRBJ1-3; the D gene is possibly TRBD1 (6 bases). The CDR3 sequence is 14 residues long. Germline CDR1 is MDHEN and CDR2 is SYDVKM. V lost 4 bases and J 5 bases, leaving 12 bases between the germline ends.

Here the CDR3 reads CASRAFVKGGWEKLFF. The DNA for the CDR3 is TGTGCCAGCAGGGCGTTTGTAAAGGGCGGTTGGGAAAAACTGTTTTTT. This chain links TRBV6-6 with TRBJ1-4; no definite D call. This CDR3 is built from 16 residues. V dropped 6 bases and J dropped 8 bases, with 22 bases sitting between them. Germline V gene data show CDR1 as MNHNY and CDR2 as SVGAGI (reference sequence).

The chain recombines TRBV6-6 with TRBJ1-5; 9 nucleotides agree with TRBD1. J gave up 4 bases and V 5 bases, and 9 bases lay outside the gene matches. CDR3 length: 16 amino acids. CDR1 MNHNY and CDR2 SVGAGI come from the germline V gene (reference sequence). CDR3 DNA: TGTGCCAGCAGTCCCCCCATGGGGACAGGGAATCAGCCCCAGCATTTT. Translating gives CASSPPMGTGNQPQHF.

CDR3: CASSILAGGSTGELFF. The CDR3 DNA is TGTGCCAGTAGTATATTGGCAGGGGGGAGCACCGGGGAGCTGTTTTTT. The gene calls are TRBV19 and TRBJ2-2; tentative D call: TRBD1 (7 bases). Per the germline V gene, CDR1 is LNHDA and CDR2 is SQIVND (reference sequence). There are 16 residues in the CDR3. The germline V and J ends were trimmed by 2 bases and 4 bases, with 14 bases remaining between them.

The CDR3 nucleotides read TGCGCCAGCAGCCAAGATTCGTACACTGAAGCTTTCTTT. It codes for CASSQDSYTEAFF. The rearrangement joins TRBV4-1 to TRBJ1-1; no clear D. This CDR3 has 13 residues. Germline V lookup: CDR1 MGHRA, CDR2 YSYEKL. Trimming stripped 0 bases from V and 3 bases from J, with 5 bases between.

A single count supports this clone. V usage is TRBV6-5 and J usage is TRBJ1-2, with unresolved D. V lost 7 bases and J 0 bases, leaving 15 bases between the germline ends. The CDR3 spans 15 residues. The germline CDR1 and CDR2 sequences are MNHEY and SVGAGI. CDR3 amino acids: CASTRVREANYGYTF. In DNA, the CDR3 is TGTGCCAGCACCAGAGTAAGGGAGGCTAACTATGGCTACACCTTC.

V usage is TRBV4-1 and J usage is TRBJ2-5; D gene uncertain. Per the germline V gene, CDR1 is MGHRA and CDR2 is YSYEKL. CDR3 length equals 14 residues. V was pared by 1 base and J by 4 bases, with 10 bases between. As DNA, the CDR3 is TGCGCCAGCAGCCAAGGTTCACTCAGAGAGACCCAGTACTTC. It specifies CASSQGSLRETQYF.

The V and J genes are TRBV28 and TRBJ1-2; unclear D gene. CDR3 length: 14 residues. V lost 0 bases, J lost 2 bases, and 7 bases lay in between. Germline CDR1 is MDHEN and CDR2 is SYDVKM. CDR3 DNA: TGTGCCAGCAGTTTATGGGGGAACAACTATGGCTACACCTTC. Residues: CASSLWGNNYGYTF.

The CDR3 nucleotides read TGTGCCAGCAGCTTAAGGAGGGGACGGGAGCTGTTTTTT. It specifies CASSLRRGRELFF. V is TRBV7-7 and J is TRBJ2-2, with D possibly matching TRBD2 (6 bases). CDR1 is SSHAT and CDR2 is FNYEAQ in the germline V gene (reference sequence). V gave up 2 bases and J gave up 9 bases, with 10 bases separating them. The CDR3 is 13 amino acids.

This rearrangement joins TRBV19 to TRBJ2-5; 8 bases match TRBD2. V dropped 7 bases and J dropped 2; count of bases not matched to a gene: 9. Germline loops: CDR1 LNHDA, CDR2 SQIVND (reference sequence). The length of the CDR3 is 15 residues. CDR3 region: CASTPGLGSQETQYF. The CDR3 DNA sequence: TGTGCCAGTACTCCGGGACTAGGTTCGCAAGAGACCCAGTACTTC.

CDR3 coding DNA: TGTGCCAGCAGCGTAGGGACTAGCGGCTACGAGCAGTACTTC. The encoded protein is CASSVGTSGYEQYF. The chain uses TRBV9 and TRBJ2-7; 10 bases map to TRBD2. Germline V CDR1 and CDR2: SGDLS, YYNGEE. V shed 0 bases, J shed 3 bases, and the junction held 0 bases outside the gene matches. This CDR3 has 14 residues.

In DNA form, the CDR3 reads TGTGCCAGCAGCCCCCAGGCTAGCGGGAGCTCCTACGAGCAGTACTTC. As protein: CASSPQASGSSYEQYF. This chain uses TRBV11-2 with TRBJ2-7; 10 nucleotides match TRBD2. The CDR3 covers 16 residues. The germline CDR1 and CDR2 sequences are SGHAT and FQNNGV. V lost 5 bases, J lost 0 bases, and 7 bases stayed unmatched.

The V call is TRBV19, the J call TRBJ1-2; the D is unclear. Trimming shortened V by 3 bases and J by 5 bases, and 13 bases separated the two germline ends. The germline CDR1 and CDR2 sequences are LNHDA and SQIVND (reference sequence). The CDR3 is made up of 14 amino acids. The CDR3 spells CASSISPIEYGYTF. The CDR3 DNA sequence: TGTGCCAGTAGTATTAGCCCAATTGAGTATGGCTACACCTTC.

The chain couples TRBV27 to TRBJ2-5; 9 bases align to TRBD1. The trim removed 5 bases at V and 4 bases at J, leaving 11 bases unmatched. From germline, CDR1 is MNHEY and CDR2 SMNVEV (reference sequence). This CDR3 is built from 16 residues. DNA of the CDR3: TGTGCCAGCAGTATTTACAGGGGGCGTTTGAGAGAGACCCAGTACTTC. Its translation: CASSIYRGRLRETQYF.

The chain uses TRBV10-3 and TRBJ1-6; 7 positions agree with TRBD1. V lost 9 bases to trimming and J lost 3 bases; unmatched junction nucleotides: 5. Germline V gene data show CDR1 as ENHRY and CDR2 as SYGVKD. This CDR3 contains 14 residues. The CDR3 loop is CAIRDRDYNSPLHF. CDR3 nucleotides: TGTGCCATAAGAGACAGGGACTATAATTCACCCCTCCACTTT.

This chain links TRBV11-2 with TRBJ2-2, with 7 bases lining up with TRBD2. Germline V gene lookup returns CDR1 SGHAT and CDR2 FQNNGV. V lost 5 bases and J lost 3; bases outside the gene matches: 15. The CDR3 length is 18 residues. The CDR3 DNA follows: TGTGCCAGCAGCCCAACGACTAGCCGCCCGAGGGACACCGGGGAGCTGTTTTTT. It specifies CASSPTTSRPRDTGELFF.

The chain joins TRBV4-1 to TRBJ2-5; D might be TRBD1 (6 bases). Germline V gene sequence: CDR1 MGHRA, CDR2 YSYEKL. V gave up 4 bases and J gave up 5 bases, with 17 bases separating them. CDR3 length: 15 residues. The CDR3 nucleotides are TGCGCCAGCAGCCCAAACCCCGGGACAACGGAGACCCAGTACTTC. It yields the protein CASSPNPGTTETQYF.

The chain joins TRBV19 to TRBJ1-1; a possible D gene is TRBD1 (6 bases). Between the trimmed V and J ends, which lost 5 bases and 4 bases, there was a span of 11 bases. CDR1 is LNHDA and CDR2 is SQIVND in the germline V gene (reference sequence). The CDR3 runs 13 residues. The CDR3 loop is CASSEGDPTEAFF. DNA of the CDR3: TGTGCCAGTAGTGAGGGGGACCCCACTGAAGCTTTCTTT.

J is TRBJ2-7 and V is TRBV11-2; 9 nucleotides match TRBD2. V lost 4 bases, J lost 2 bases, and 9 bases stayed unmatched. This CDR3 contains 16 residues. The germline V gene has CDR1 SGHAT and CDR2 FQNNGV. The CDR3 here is CASSSVASGATYEQYF. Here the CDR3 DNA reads TGTGCCAGCAGCTCCGTGGCTAGCGGGGCCACCTACGAGCAGTACTTC.

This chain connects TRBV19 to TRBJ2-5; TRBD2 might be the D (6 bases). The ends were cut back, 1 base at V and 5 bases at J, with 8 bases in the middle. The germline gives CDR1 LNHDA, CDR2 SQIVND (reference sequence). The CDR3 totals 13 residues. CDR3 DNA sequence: TGTGCCAGTAGTATAGTAGCGGCCGAGACCCAGTACTTC. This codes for CASSIVAAETQYF. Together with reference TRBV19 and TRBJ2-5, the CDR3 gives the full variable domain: DGGITQSPKYLFRKEGQNVTLSCEQNLNHDAMYWYRQDPGQGLRLIYYSQIVNDFQKGDIAEGYSVSREKKESFPLTVTSAQKNPTAFYLCASSIVAAETQYFGPGTRLLVL.

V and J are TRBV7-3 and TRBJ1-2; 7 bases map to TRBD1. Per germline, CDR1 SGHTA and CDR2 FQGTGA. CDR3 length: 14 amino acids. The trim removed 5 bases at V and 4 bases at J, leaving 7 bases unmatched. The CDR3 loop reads CASSPSRDSYGYTF. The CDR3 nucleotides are TGTGCCAGCAGCCCCTCCCGGGACAGCTATGGCTACACCTTC. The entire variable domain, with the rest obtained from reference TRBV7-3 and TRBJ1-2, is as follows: GAGVSQTPSNKVTEKGKYVELRCDPISGHTALYWYRQSLGQGPEFLIYFQGTGAADDSGLPNDRFFAVRPEGSVSTLKIQRTERGDSAVYLCASSPSRDSYGYTFGSGTRLTVV.

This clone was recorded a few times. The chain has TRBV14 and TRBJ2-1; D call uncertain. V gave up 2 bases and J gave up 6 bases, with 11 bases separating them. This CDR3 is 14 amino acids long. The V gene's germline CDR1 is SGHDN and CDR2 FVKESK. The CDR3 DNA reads TGTGCCAGCAGCCAATCGGAGTTTGGCAATGAGCAGTTCTTC. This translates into CASSQSEFGNEQFF.

The CDR3 loop reads CASSLDWGTGELFF. The DNA of the CDR3 is TGCGCCAGCAGCTTGGATTGGGGCACCGGGGAGCTGTTTTTT. The chain links TRBV5-1 to TRBJ2-2; no definite D call. The CDR3 totals 14 residues. V was clipped by 0 bases and J by 4 bases, with 7 bases between them. Germline V gives CDR1 SGHRS, CDR2 YFSETQ.